Listed below are T cell receptor beta chains from one sample, sequenced in a study of Graves' ophthalmopathy and Graves' hyperthyroidism. TCRdb reprocessed the multiplex PCR reads via MiXCR and lists one record per CDR3 protein. The data hold more than 550,000 distinct CDR3 sequences, with over 40% observed a single time. Source material: peripheral blood. All receptors derive from an adult man with Graves' ophthalmopathy. Each CDR3 is given with its conserved first and last residue. The D gene is left open where the match is weak. Expanded clones get a size class; other rows say once, few or many, or leave the size out.

J gene	D gene	clone size	V gene	CDR3 length	CDR3 DNA	CDR3 protein
TRBJ1-1	-	-	TRBV5-1	16	TGCGCCAGCAGCTTGGCCTCGGGGGCCGGAGACACTGAAGCTTTCTTT	CASSLASGAGDTEAFF
TRBJ2-7	TRBD1	few	TRBV20-1	13	TGCAGCCAAGCCAGGGGGAGTTCCTACGAGCAGTACTTC	CSQARGSSYEQYF
TRBJ1-4	TRBD1	many	TRBV5-1	16	TGCGCCAGCAGCCCTCAGCCAGGGGGCTGGGGTGAAAAACTGTTTTTT	CASSPQPGGWGEKLFF
TRBJ2-7	-	many	TRBV7-9	17	TGTGCCAGCAGCCATACGGCTGGACTCCGGTCCCATGGCGAGCAGTACTTC	CASSHTAGLRSHGEQYF
TRBJ1-2	-	many	TRBV7-8	15	TGTGCCAGCAGCGCCGGGGGAGGGAGTAACTATGGCTACACCTTC	CASSAGGGSNYGYTF
TRBJ2-2	TRBD2	many	TRBV9	17	TGTGCCAGCAGCGTAGCTAGCGGGGGGGCCAACACCGGGGAGCTGTTTTTT	CASSVASGGANTGELFF
TRBJ2-1	TRBD1	-	TRBV10-3	13	TGTGCCATCAGTGAGGACAGGGCAAGAGAGCAGTTCTTC	CAISEDRAREQFF
TRBJ1-5	TRBD1	-	TRBV7-9	15	TGTGCCAGCTCACCACAGGGGGCTAGGAATCAGCCCCAGCATTTT	CASSPQGARNQPQHF
TRBJ1-2	-	many	TRBV2	15	TGTGCCAGCAGTGAAGAGTGGGGAGTTGGCTATGGCTACACCTTC	CASSEEWGVGYGYTF
TRBJ1-5	-	many	TRBV12-3/TRBV12-4	13	TGTGCCAGCAGTTTTAGCGGGTATCAGCCCCAGCATTTT	CASSFSGYQPQHF
TRBJ2-7	-	many	TRBV7-2	13	TGTGCCAGCAGCTCAACTGGAGGGCTCGAGCAGTACTTC	CASSSTGGLEQYF
TRBJ2-3	TRBD2	once	TRBV19	15	TGTGCCAGTAGTACTCCGGGACTAGCGGGGTATACGCAGTATTTT	CASSTPGLAGYTQYF
TRBJ2-7	TRBD1	many	TRBV7-8	15	TGTGCCAGCAGCTTAGATGGGACAGCCTCGACCGAGCAGTACTTC	CASSLDGTASTEQYF
TRBJ2-7	TRBD1	many	TRBV5-1	16	TGCGCCAGCCTCCCCTATCCGCAGGGGGTGGTGAACGAGCAGTACTTC	CASLPYPQGVVNEQYF
TRBJ2-7	-	-	TRBV9	12	TGTGCCAGCAGCCCAGGGGGGGGCCAGCAGAACTTC	CASSPGGGQQNF
TRBJ2-7	-	-	TRBV19	13	TGTGCCTGGAGTGCCGGAAACTCCTACGAGCAGTACTTC	CAWSAGNSYEQYF
TRBJ2-7	TRBD2	many	TRBV27	15	TGTGCCAGCAGTCGGACTAGCGGGAGGACCTACGAGCAGTACTTC	CASSRTSGRTYEQYF
TRBJ2-2	-	few	TRBV14	13	TGTGCCAGCAGCCAAGGGGCTTCCGGGGAGCTGTTTTTT	CASSQGASGELFF
TRBJ2-7	-	many	TRBV10-3	14	TGTGCCATCAGTGAGTATCGAGCAACCTACGAGCAGTACTTC	CAISEYRATYEQYF
TRBJ2-5	TRBD1	many	TRBV7-8	15	TGTGCCAGCAGTCCCCGGGACAGGGATAAAGAGACCCAGTACTTC	CASSPRDRDKETQYF
TRBJ1-1	-	-	TRBV10-3	17	TGTGCCAGCAGTGAAGGAGTCCCCGGTTTTAGTTACACTGAAGCTTTCTTT	CASSEGVPGFSYTEAFF
TRBJ1-4	-	-	TRBV20-1	14	TGCAGTGGTAAGGCAGGGTACCTGGGGGAAAAACTGTTTTTT	CSGKAGYLGEKLFF
TRBJ1-6	TRBD1	many	TRBV7-2	15	TGTGCCAGCAGCTGGGGGACAGGGGCTAATTCACCCCTCCACTTT	CASSWGTGANSPLHF
TRBJ2-7	TRBD2	few	TRBV10-3	13	TGTGCCAGCAGTTCCAGCGGGAGAGACGAGCAGTACTTC	CASSSSGRDEQYF
TRBJ2-7	-	many	TRBV7-9	15	TGTGCCAGCAGCTTAGGCAACAGGGAGAGGGACGAGCAGTACTTC	CASSLGNRERDEQYF
TRBJ1-1	-	few	TRBV6-5	15	TGTGCCAGCAGTACATCAGGGGAGGGGAACACTGAAGCTTTCTTT	CASSTSGEGNTEAFF
TRBJ2-2	-	few	TRBV12-3/TRBV12-4	13	TGTGCCAGCAGCAAGGCGAACACCGGGGAGCTGTTTTTT	CASSKANTGELFF
TRBJ2-6	-	once	TRBV25-1	14	TGTGCCAGGGGGCGTTGGTCTGGGGCCAACGTCCTGACTTTC	CARGRWSGANVLTF
TRBJ2-2	TRBD2	-	TRBV20-1	13	TGCAGTGCTTCAAGCGGGGGGGCGGGGGAGCTGTTTTTT	CSASSGGAGELFF
TRBJ2-3	-	-	TRBV15	14	TGTGCCACCAGCGCCAGGGAGGTTTCAGGTACGCAGTATTTT	CATSAREVSGTQYF
TRBJ2-7	-	-	TRBV25-1	13	TGTGCCAGCAGTGCCACGACAGGCGGCGAGCAGTACTTC	CASSATTGGEQYF
TRBJ2-6	-	-	TRBV5-1	13	TGCGCCAGCAGCACACAGGGGGCCAACGTCCTGACTTTC	CASSTQGANVLTF
TRBJ2-7	TRBD2	-	TRBV25-1	13	TGTGCCAGCAGCCGAGCGGGGCACTATGAGCAGTACTTT	CASSRAGHYEQYF
TRBJ2-5	TRBD2	many	TRBV19	15	TGTGCCAGTAGTTGGACTAGCGGGAGTAGAGAGACCCAGTACTTC	CASSWTSGSRETQYF
TRBJ2-2	TRBD2	many	TRBV7-3	17	TGTGCCAGCAGCGGGGGTCCCCTAGCGGGATTCACCGGGGAGCTGTTTTTT	CASSGGPLAGFTGELFF
TRBJ2-7	TRBD2	-	TRBV7-2	16	TGTGCCAGCAGCTTAGAAGGCCTAGCGGGCTCCTACGAGCAGTACTTC	CASSLEGLAGSYEQYF
TRBJ1-3	-	many	TRBV2	16	TGTGCCAGCAGTATCCTCGCGACAGCCTCTGGAAACACCATATATTTT	CASSILATASGNTIYF
TRBJ1-6	-	many	TRBV7-2	13	TGTGCCAGCAGCCCCTTCAGGGCTTCACCCCTCCACTTT	CASSPFRASPLHF
TRBJ2-7	-	-	TRBV7-3	12	TGTTCCAGCAGCTCCACAGCGCGGGAGCAGTACTTC	CSSSSTAREQYF
TRBJ2-7	TRBD2	few	TRBV15	15	TGTGCCACCAGCAGAGGACTAGCGGAAGGGGATGAGCAGTACTTC	CATSRGLAEGDEQYF
TRBJ2-2	-	many	TRBV7-2	14	TGTGCCAGCAGGCCGACAGAGTACACCGGGGAGCTGTTTTTT	CASRPTEYTGELFF
TRBJ1-6	-	many	TRBV10-3	15	TGTGCCAGCAGTGAAGGTGCAGGGGCTACGTCACCCCTCCACTTT	CASSEGAGATSPLHF
TRBJ1-2	-	many	TRBV7-9	13	TGTGCCAGCAGCTTAGAGTTGGAACATGGCTACACCTTC	CASSLELEHGYTF
TRBJ1-4	TRBD1	-	TRBV4-2	16	TGTGCCAGCAGCCAACAGGGGGGACAGGGATATGAAAAACTGTTTTTT	CASSQQGGQGYEKLFF